What follows are 25 T cell receptor beta chains derived from one specimen sequenced in a study of T-cell memory formation after mild COVID-19. One entry per CDR3 protein results from TCRdb running MiXCR on the 5' RACE reads. The sample shows roughly 280,000 distinct CDR3 sequences, around 15% of them seen only once. Sequences were obtained from PBMCs or a T cell subset sorted from them (not recorded which). Receptors originate from a man between 18 and 29 years old who had mild COVID-19 (a few samples of this study predate the infection). Cell type and time point are not known.

This clonotype turned up a few times. This chain joins TRBV5-6 and TRBJ2-3; 14 bases are a match to TRBD2. Trimming cost V 5 bases and J 0 bases; bases outside gene matches: 5. The germline gives CDR1 SGHDT, CDR2 YYEEEE. This CDR3 has 17 amino acids. CDR3 region: CASSRLAGGRSTDTQYF. CDR3 bases: TGTGCCAGCAGTAGACTAGCGGGGGGGCGGAGCACAGATACGCAGTATTTT.

The chain recombines TRBV7-8 with TRBJ2-7; D possibly corresponds to TRBD1 (5 bases). V shed 7 bases and J shed 0 bases, with 10 bases lying between them. Germline CDR1 and CDR2: SGHVS and FQNEAQ. The CDR3 has 13 residues. The CDR3 reads CASTTDSSYEQYF. The CDR3 DNA sequence: TGTGCCAGCACCACCGACAGCTCCTACGAGCAGTACTTC.

The chain uses TRBV6-2 or TRBV6-3 and TRBJ1-1; no clear D. Trimming took off 2 bases at V and 7 bases at J, with 11 bases between the two ends. CDR1 and CDR2 from the germline V gene are MNHEY and SVGEGT. This CDR3 comprises 13 residues. In DNA, the CDR3 is TGTGCCAGCAGTTACCCCGACGTGAATGAAGCTTTCTTT. This sequence encodes CASSYPDVNEAFF.

This clonotype has at least ten counts. The V and J genes are TRBV10-3 and TRBJ2-7; D unresolved. The germline V gene encodes CDR1 ENHRY and CDR2 SYGVKD. This CDR3 region has 12 residues. V dropped 4 bases and J dropped 0 bases, with 4 bases sitting between them. The CDR3 here is CAISAGSYEQYF. The CDR3 DNA reads as TGTGCCATCAGTGCGGGCTCCTACGAGCAGTACTTC.

The sample holds a few counts of this clonotype. The chain combines TRBV9 with TRBJ2-2; D could derive from TRBD1 or TRBD2 (5 bases each). V shed 0 bases and J shed 5 bases, with 14 bases lying between them. The germline V gene encodes CDR1 SGDLS and CDR2 YYNGEE. The CDR3 is 16 residues long. Here the CDR3 reads CASSVGGTRSTGELFF. CDR3 coding DNA: TGTGCCAGCAGCGTAGGAGGGACCCGGAGTACCGGGGAGCTGTTTTTT.

V gene TRBV7-2 combines with J gene TRBJ1-2, with 7 bases lining up with TRBD1. This CDR3 comprises 14 residues. The V and J ends lost 3 bases and 4 bases, in that order; junction bases with no gene match: 5. The germline V gene encodes CDR1 SGHTA and CDR2 FQGNSA. In nucleotides, the CDR3 is TGTGCCAGCAGCTTTGACAGGGTTACCTATGGCTACACCTTC. Translated: CASSFDRVTYGYTF.

CDR3 loop: CSATAGGNQETQYF. CDR3 nucleotides: TGCAGTGCCACAGCGGGGGGTAACCAAGAGACCCAGTACTTC. The chain recombines TRBV20-1 with TRBJ2-5, with 9 bases that match TRBD2. The CDR3 contains 14 residues. V lost 6 bases and J lost 0; bases outside the gene matches: 5. From germline, CDR1 is DFQATT and CDR2 SNEGSKA (reference sequence).

This clonotype was detected a few times. This chain uses TRBV15 with TRBJ2-2; perhaps TRBD1 as D (6 bases). V was clipped by 0 bases and J by 4 bases, with 12 bases between them. This CDR3 is 16 amino acids long. The germline V gene encodes CDR1 LNHNV and CDR2 YYDKDF (reference sequence). The CDR3 loop reads CATSRDRSRGTGELFF. As DNA, the CDR3 is TGTGCCACCAGCAGAGATCGGTCCAGGGGCACCGGGGAGCTGTTTTTT.

The rearrangement joins TRBV4-2 to TRBJ2-5; D perhaps matches TRBD2 (6 bases). The CDR3 is 14 amino acids. V was cut by 3 bases and J by 0 bases, with 8 bases left in between. The V gene's germline CDR1 is LGHNA and CDR2 YNFKEQ. CDR3: CASSQAGYQETQYF. CDR3 DNA sequence: TGTGCCAGCAGCCAGGCGGGGTACCAAGAGACCCAGTACTTC.

This clonotype was counted between two and nine times. The chain uses TRBV11-1 and TRBJ2-3; 12 nucleotides align to TRBD2. V lost 4 bases, J lost 4 bases, and 3 bases stayed unmatched. Germline V CDR1 and CDR2: SGHAT, FQDESV (reference sequence). The CDR3 is 15 amino acids. CDR3 loop: CASSWTSGVSDTQYF. CDR3 in DNA: TGTGCCAGCAGCTGGACTAGCGGGGTATCAGATACGCAGTATTTT.

In this sample, this clonotype turned up a few times. The gene calls are TRBV5-1 and TRBJ1-1, with 8 bases that match TRBD1. Germline CDR1 SGHRS, CDR2 YFSETQ. This CDR3 contains 14 residues. V gave up 4 bases and J gave up 4 bases; unmatched junction bases: 6. The chain's CDR3 is CASSRTGPGTEAFF. The DNA of the CDR3 is TGCGCCAGCAGCCGGACAGGGCCTGGCACTGAAGCTTTCTTT.

J is TRBJ2-2 and V is TRBV12-3 or TRBV12-4; TRBD1 or TRBD2 may be the D gene (6 bases each). The CDR3 is made up of 16 amino acids. V lost 6 bases and J lost 5, with 19 bases in between. CDR3 DNA sequence: TGTGCCAGCAGCCCCCTGCCGGGGGCGATGACCGGGGAGCTGTTTTTT. Translated: CASSPLPGAMTGELFF.

This clonotype was seen more than once but under ten times. The rearrangement joins TRBV20-1 to TRBJ1-2; possible D gene TRBD1, 6 bases. The CDR3 consists of 13 residues. Germline CDR1 reads DFQATT; CDR2 reads SNEGSKA (reference sequence). Trimming stripped 5 bases from V and 4 bases from J, with 14 bases between. The CDR3 reads CSAPPGGAYGYTF. The DNA for the CDR3 is TGCAGTGCTCCCCCCGGGGGGGCCTATGGCTACACCTTC.

The gene calls are TRBV29-1 and TRBJ2-7; the D call may be TRBD1 or TRBD2 (5 bases each). V was pared by 7 bases and J by 6 bases, with 16 bases between. Per the germline V gene, CDR1 is SQVTM and CDR2 is ANQGSEA. This CDR3 is built from 12 residues. CDR3 nucleotides: TGCAGCGCCACCGGGGACGCCGCCGAGCAGTACTTC. Translation gives CSATGDAAEQYF.

This clonotype came up many times. The chain couples TRBV29-1 to TRBJ2-7, with TRBD1 identical over 12 bases. Trimming removed 3 bases from V and 6 bases from J; junction bases left unmatched: 6. The CDR3 runs to 14 residues. In germline, CDR1 is SQVTM, CDR2 ANQGSEA. The CDR3 region has the DNA TGCAGCGTTGATACCGGGACAGGGGGCCGCGAGCAGTACTTC. Translating it yields CSVDTGTGGREQYF.

This clonotype was seen a few times. The chain uses TRBV5-1 and TRBJ2-4, with D uncertain. Germline loops: CDR1 SGHRS, CDR2 YFSETQ. Trimming removed 2 bases from V and 8 bases from J, with 11 bases in between. CDR3 length: 13 residues. The CDR3 DNA follows: TGCGCCAGCAGCTTATTGAGTGAGGACATTCAGTACTTC. Translating it yields CASSLLSEDIQYF.

The rearrangement joins TRBV6-5 to TRBJ2-1; tentatively, D is TRBD1 (6 bases). This CDR3 spans 15 amino acids. From germline, CDR1 is MNHEY and CDR2 SVGAGI. The V end lost 0 bases, the J end lost 2 bases, and 8 bases lay between the germline ends. CDR3: CASSYSRDTYNEQFF. The CDR3 DNA reads as TGTGCCAGCAGTTACTCCAGGGACACCTACAATGAGCAGTTCTTC.

The V gene is TRBV5-6, the J gene TRBJ2-1; TRBD1 matches 8 bases. This CDR3 contains 17 residues. CDR1 SGHDT and CDR2 YYEEEE come from the germline V gene. The J segment lost 0 bases and the V segment lost 3 bases, leaving 8 bases of the junction unmatched. As DNA, the CDR3 is TGTGCCAGCAGCTGGCCGAGGGACAGGTTCTCCTACAATGAGCAGTTCTTC. As protein: CASSWPRDRFSYNEQFF.

This clonotype was seen a few times. This chain uses TRBV5-1 with TRBJ1-3, with D perhaps TRBD1 (5 bases). The CDR3 consists of 17 residues. With 2 bases removed from V and 2 bases from J, the gap between germline ends came to 17 bases. Germline CDR1 reads SGHRS; CDR2 reads YFSETQ. The CDR3 here is CASSLSGQGVTGNTIYF. CDR3 sequence (DNA): TGCGCCAGCAGCTTATCTGGGCAGGGAGTTACTGGAAACACCATATATTTT.

The J gene is TRBJ2-5, the V gene TRBV10-2; D ambiguous. The CDR3 is 13 residues long. Looked up from germline, CDR1 is WSHSY and CDR2 is SAAADI. The V end was cut by 6 bases, the J end by 9 bases, with 17 bases between. CDR3 in amino acids: CASRSPIGPAQYF. The CDR3 bases are TGCGCCAGCAGATCCCCGATTGGCCCGGCCCAGTACTTC.

The rearrangement uses TRBV3-1 and TRBJ2-7; tentatively, D is TRBD2 (6 bases). The CDR3 is made up of 14 amino acids. V lost 4 bases and J 3 bases, leaving 13 bases between the germline ends. Germline V gene data show CDR1 as LGHDT and CDR2 as YNNKEL (reference sequence). The CDR3 nucleotides read TGTGCCAGCAGCCCCGGGACTTTCTACTACGAGCAGTACTTC. This codes for CASSPGTFYYEQYF.

The sample holds many counts of this clonotype. This chain joins TRBV29-1 and TRBJ2-1; 16 positions match TRBD2. V gave up 7 bases and J gave up 7 bases; unmatched junction bases: 7. CDR1 and CDR2 from the germline V gene are SQVTM and ANQGSEA. CDR3 size: 15 residues. The CDR3 region is CSASGTSGGDNEQFF. The CDR3 coding sequence is TGCAGCGCCTCGGGGACTAGCGGGGGGGATAATGAGCAGTTCTTC.

This clonotype was observed at least ten times. V gene TRBV5-1 combines with J gene TRBJ1-3; 10 bases are shared with TRBD1. There are 15 residues in the CDR3. Germline V gene sequence: CDR1 SGHRS, CDR2 YFSETQ. V dropped 4 bases and J dropped 4; count of bases not matched to a gene: 5. CDR3: CASSPSTGGGNTIYF. The CDR3 DNA sequence: TGCGCCAGCAGCCCATCGACAGGGGGCGGAAACACCATATATTTT.

This clonotype showed up just a few times. The chain combines TRBV7-3 with TRBJ2-5, with a weak D call TRBD1 (5 bases). The V end was cut by 1 base, the J end by 5 bases, with 11 bases between. There are 14 residues in the CDR3. Germline V gene data show CDR1 as SGHTA and CDR2 as FQGTGA. CDR3 DNA: TGTGCCAGCAGCTTAAGTATGGCAGGGGAGACCCAGTACTTC. Protein product: CASSLSMAGETQYF.

CDR3 in amino acids: CASSLAILLAGGTSSYNEQFF. In DNA, the CDR3 is TGTGCCAGCAGCTTAGCAATACTCCTAGCGGGGGGGACAAGCTCCTACAATGAGCAGTTCTTC. This chain connects TRBV7-6 to TRBJ2-1; TRBD2 aligns across 12 bases. CDR1 is SGHVS and CDR2 is FNYEAQ in the germline V gene. The CDR3 has 21 amino acids. Trimming removed 0 bases from V and 0 bases from J; junction bases left unmatched: 12.